A selection of T cell receptor beta chains follows, all from one sample in a study of CD8 T cells in Susac syndrome. TCRdb ran MiXCR on the immunoSEQ multiplex PCR reads and lists one entry per CDR3 protein. The data show more than 95,000 distinct CDR3 sequences, more than 85% seen once. The sequencing input was CD8+ T cells from PBMCs. All receptors come from a human donor with multiple sclerosis. Both conserved end residues are part of each CDR3. A D gene is named only where the DNA matches it firmly. Where a row states a size, it is once, few, many or the class of an expanded clone; other rows omit it.

DNA: TGTGCCACCAGCTACTCCCAGGCGGGGCCCCAGCATTTT
CDR3: CATSYSQAGPQHF
V: TRBV24-1
size: .
J: TRBJ1-5
D: .

DNA: TGTGCCAGCAGCCCCGGGACAGGGAGCCCCTCCTACGAGCAGTACTTC
CDR3: CASSPGTGSPSYEQYF
V: TRBV7-9
size: .
J: TRBJ2-7
D: TRBD1

DNA: TGTGCCACCAGCAGGGTGAGAGCGGGGTACGACGAGCAGTACTTC
CDR3: CATSRVRAGYDEQYF
V: TRBV15
size: .
J: TRBJ2-7
D: TRBD2

DNA: TGTGCCAGTCTGGACAGGGTTGGCACAGATACGCAGTATTTT
CDR3: CASLDRVGTDTQYF
V: TRBV6-1
size: .
J: TRBJ2-3
D: TRBD1

DNA: TGTGCCGGATTTGGGGGAGGGAACACTGAAGCTTTCTTT
CDR3: CAGFGGGNTEAFF
V: TRBV7-9
size: .
J: TRBJ1-1
D: .

DNA: TGCAGTGCTAGGACCTTGAACACTGAAGCTTTCTTT
CDR3: CSARTLNTEAFF
V: TRBV20-1
size: once
J: TRBJ1-1
D: .

DNA: TGTGCCAGCAGCTTACCTTTAGCGGGGGCGACGTCTGGGGCCAACGTCCTGACTTTC
CDR3: CASSLPLAGATSGANVLTF
V: TRBV7-9
size: .
J: TRBJ2-6
D: TRBD2

DNA: TGTGCCACCAGTGATCCCGGGAGCTCCTACGAGCAGTACTTC
CDR3: CATSDPGSSYEQYF
V: TRBV24-1
size: .
J: TRBJ2-7
D: .

DNA: TGTGCCAGCAGCTTAGGGGGGCGCGGGGATGAGCAGTTCTTC
CDR3: CASSLGGRGDEQFF
V: TRBV7-9
size: .
J: TRBJ2-1
D: .

DNA: TGTGCCAGCAACATGGGGGGGGGAGGCTACACCTTC
CDR3: CASNMGGGGYTF
V: TRBV12-3/TRBV12-4
size: .
J: TRBJ1-2
D: .

DNA: TGTGCCAGCAGCCAAGCGGGCGGTAACACCGGGGAGCTGTTTTTT
CDR3: CASSQAGGNTGELFF
V: TRBV11-2
size: .
J: TRBJ2-2
D: .

DNA: TGTGCCAGCAGCCCCATTCAATACTCCTACGAGCAGTACTTC
CDR3: CASSPIQYSYEQYF
V: TRBV3-1
size: .
J: TRBJ2-7
D: .

DNA: TGTGCCTGGAGTGGGGGAACGGGGGAAAATGAGCAGTTCTTC
CDR3: CAWSGGTGENEQFF
V: TRBV30
size: .
J: TRBJ2-1
D: .

DNA: TGCAGCGTTGAAGATAGGGGGTTAACGGAAAAACTGTTTTTT
CDR3: CSVEDRGLTEKLFF
V: TRBV29-1
size: .
J: TRBJ1-4
D: .

DNA: TGTGCCAGCAGCCAAAAAAACCCCCTCACCGGGGAGCTGTTTTTT
CDR3: CASSQKNPLTGELFF
V: TRBV4-2
size: .
J: TRBJ2-2
D: .

DNA: TGTGCCAGCAGGCCCTCCCTGGTTAATGAAAAACTGTTTTTT
CDR3: CASRPSLVNEKLFF
V: TRBV6-5
size: .
J: TRBJ1-4
D: .

DNA: TGCAGTGCTAGACCTAGCGGGAGGGATGATACGCAGTATTTT
CDR3: CSARPSGRDDTQYF
V: TRBV20-1
size: .
J: TRBJ2-3
D: TRBD2